This T cell receptor (beta chain) appears in the sequencing data of a study of cytomegalovirus exposure and HLA in healthy donors. General study points: Subsequent analysis showed first-cohort TCR clusters tending to co-occur in 95 to 150 validation repertoires. While the bulk of TCR sequences proved rare, some public TCRs turned up in many donors. The authors enumerated over 150 TCR beta chains as linked to cytomegalovirus. High sensitivity and specificity were reportedly achieved when the classifier diagnosed cytomegalovirus status.

The CDR3 is 15 amino acids. Looked up from germline, CDR1 is SNHLY and CDR2 is FYNNEI. The ends lost 6 bases at V and 0 bases at J; junction bases unmatched: 6. The assay was immunoSEQ multiplex PCR, and TCRdb's table has in-frame clones only and misses some. The sample lists fewer than 85,000 clones, roughly 89% occurring once. As concerns this clone: What it binds is unknown.

This receptor was identified in a woman between 18 and 30 years old in good health and CMV-seropositive. This chain links TRBV2 with TRBJ2-7, with TRBD2 matching over 9 bases. The sequenced sample was PBMCs. The CDR3 spells CASRALAGSSYEQYF. The CDR3 DNA is TGTGCCAGCAGAGCCCTAGCGGGGAGCTCCTACGAGCAGTACTTC.